The entry below describes one T cell receptor beta chain. Enrolled during active infection, Seattle patients were then followed longitudinally. This entry is derived from a study of blood T cell repertoires in COVID-19. Across the study: Whether acute or convalescent, the COVID-19 samples came from the United States, Italy and Spain. PBMCs, B-cell-depleted T cells, or T cells provided the cDNA or gDNA that made up the material.

The CDR3 spans 10 residues. The V end lost 6 bases, the J end lost 2 bases, and 4 bases lay between the germline ends. The germline gives CDR1 SQVTM, CDR2 ANQGSEA. Per the study methods: Quantification of nucleated cells was approximated via reference gene primer amplification. TCRdb keeps only in-frame clones here, not all; method: immunoSEQ multiplex PCR. V, J and clone size were drawn from that table, and D and trimming were deduced from the DNA. The sample holds 250,000 or so clones, 85% to 90% seen once. The V gene is TRBV29-1, the J gene TRBJ2-5; the D is unclear. This sequence was found in a woman in her fifties or sixties with COVID-19, enrolled during active disease. The sample taken for sequencing was peripheral blood. The DNA of the CDR3 is TGCAGCGTCGGGCAAGAGACCCAGTACTTC. It specifies CSVGQETQYF. Full variable domain (missing parts from reference TRBV29-1 and TRBJ2-5): SAVISQKPSRDICQRGTSLTIQCQVDSQVTMMFWYRQQPGQSLTLIATANQGSEATYESGFVIDKFPISRPNLTFSTLTVSNMSPEDSSIYLCSVGQETQYFGPGTRLLVL.